This T cell receptor beta chain appears in the sequencing data of a study of T cell responses to AZD1222 COVID-19 vaccine (dated by TCRdb to the early 2020s). Background for the entire study: Because spike-specific TCR depth and breadth did not differ between the two schedules, AZD1222 recipients who got a second dose at roughly 4 weeks were pooled with those who got a second dose at roughly 12 weeks. A total of approximately 240 trial participants underwent TCR sequencing, of whom around 210 had received two doses of AZD1222 and around 25 had received two doses of the MenACWY control vaccine. Trial participants were enrolled by age into subgroups of 18-55, 56-69 and 70-plus years, and around 150, 29 and 61 TCR-sequenced participants, respectively, were included in these subgroups. Study-wide findings and limitations: Participants were mostly white British, with more females than males. The authors suggested clonal diversity may have been underestimated. Nearly half of unique spike-specific TCRs reportedly recognized epitopes outside regions mutated in the B.1.351 and B.1.1.7 variants. Because no samples from the day 14 peak response were available, repertoires could be characterized only after the peak T cell response. The vaccine-associated CD4 TCRs covered the entire spike protein, and the dominant responses fell in regions 160-218 and 743-854. After two AZD1222 doses, both the breadth and the depth of spike-specific TCRs were significantly higher than at day 0 and than in MenACWY recipients. The 56-69-year group was small, and its depth increase did not reach significance, likely because of low power. Conclusions about previously exposed vaccinees are limited because only a handful of AZD1222 recipients were SARS-CoV-2 seropositive at baseline.

The CDR3 regions of human TCRbeta chains were subjected to immunosequencing. The source study handled its data this way. TCRs in the repertoires were compared against a reference library of SARS-CoV-2-specific TCRs that had been generated with the MIRA antigen-specificity platform. Breadth was defined as the fraction of unique TCRs that were SARS-CoV-2-associated. Depth was defined as the fraction of total T cells that were SARS-CoV-2-associated. Each spike-specific TCR was assigned to its reactive spike region and to a CD4 or CD8 class using the MIRA data. Log10-transformed breadth and depth values were compared by one-way ANOVA with Sidak's multiple comparisons tests. Entries here come from immuneACCESS through TCRdb and include only in-frame sequences with V and J called. Some clones fail to appear in such tables; in the studies checked, an unresolved V gene covers under half of the shortfall, and the cause of the remainder is unknown. The DNA was the basis for D and trimming; V, J and clone size are from that table. The sample table contains roughly 100,000 clones; only one count was recorded for 91% of them. Jointly, the top ten make up 45% to 55% of the sample.

From the germline V gene, CDR1 is MGHRA and CDR2 is YSYEKL. Spanning cysteine to phenylalanine, the CDR3 consists of 15 amino acids. Only CDR3 DNA is held: 45 bases, read in frame from base 1. V and J are truncated by 3 bases and 4 bases respectively, leaving an intervening sequence of 15 bases. As to this clone: Its antigen remains undetermined. Base qualities are not at hand, and no much larger clone is one base apart.

The sample's time point label, in plain terms: baseline before first vaccination. Vaccinee samples came from UK trials COV001 and COV002, including a single-blind randomized controlled phase 2/3 trial of AZD1222 (ChAdOx1 nCoV-19) in healthy adults. For TCRbeta chain sequencing, PBMC samples were collected from trial participants at day 0 and at day 28 after the second dose. The sequenced sample was peripheral blood, obtained on day 0 of AZD1222 vaccination. This chain is built from TRBV4-1 and TRBJ1-2; the D gene is perhaps TRBD1, from 5 matching bases. The clonotype comes from an adult in good health. This receptor has the CDR3 CASSQPDRGSYGYTF. The DNA reads as follows: TGCGCCAGCAGCCAGCCAGACCGGGGGTCCTATGGCTACACCTTC.